This paragraph covers one T cell receptor beta chain sequence. The trim removed 3 bases at V and 0 bases at J, leaving 4 bases unmatched. The CDR3 spans 16 residues. Germline V lookup: CDR1 SGDLS, CDR2 YYNGEE. The Seattle patients joined while their infection was active and were tracked longitudinally afterward. These data are taken from a study of blood T cell repertoires in COVID-19. Overall study context: From the United States, Italy and Spain came samples of acute and convalescent COVID-19.

Original processing notes: Estimation of nucleated cell counts was performed using reference gene primer amplification. Sequencing was performed with immunoSEQ multiplex PCR; in TCRdb, only in-frame clones are kept and a portion is missing. Clone size and the V and J calls come from that table; the DNA yielded D and trimming. The table includes tens of thousands of clones, 75% to 85% detected once. Specimen: peripheral blood. This TCR was sampled from a man between 25 and 39 years old with COVID-19, enrolled during active disease. The V call is TRBV9, the J call TRBJ2-3, with 10 bases matching TRBD2. The CDR3 DNA sequence: TGTGCCAGCAGCGCCTTAGCGGGAGGTAGCACAGATACGCAGTATTTT. It translates to CASSALAGGSTDTQYF.